The TCR beta chain described here comes from a study of shared clonotypes between healthy human individuals. Study-wide points: The study found roughly 5% of naive CD4 clonotypes shared across several donors.

In the case of this clone: Its antigen is currently unknown.

In the original processing: Quality scores were absent from the junction-only immunoSEQ sequences, so filtering differed. Clones were sequenced by immunoSEQ multiplex PCR, and TCRdb holds only the in-frame ones, with some missing. D and trimming were read from the DNA, whereas the V and J calls and clone size are those reported in that table. Among about 2.3 million clones, around 90% were seen once, and the ten largest hold 0.3% to 0.45%. Germline-derived CDR1 and CDR2 are MGHRA and YSYEKL. This CDR3 spans 14 amino acids. The J segment lost 4 bases and the V segment lost 4 bases, leaving 4 bases of the junction unmatched. Adults of Caucasian background living in Nashville, Tennessee made up all donors.

This clonotype originated in a man aged 18 to 35 in good health. Some clones in this sample may be carry-over from other donors' samples. This chain links TRBV4-1 with TRBJ2-7, with 10 bases identical to TRBD1. The sample consisted of naive CD4+ T cells from PBMCs. The sample's subset: CD45RA+ positively selected. The CDR3 loop reads CASSPGDRGYEQYF. As DNA, the CDR3 is TGCGCCAGCAGCCCCGGGGACAGGGGTTACGAGCAGTACTTC.